This note documents a single T cell receptor (beta chain) sequence. Its antigen is not identified. This record belongs to a study of T cell responses to AZD1222 COVID-19 vaccine. Profiling relied on immunoSEQ multiplex PCR, and the TCRdb table lists in-frame clones only, not all of them. The table lists roughly 110,000 clones, approximately 90% of them singletons, with 7.5% to 9.5% in the top ten. The CDR3 runs 16 residues. V shed 6 bases and J 7 bases; nucleotides not matched to a gene: 12. Germline V gives CDR1 LNHDA, CDR2 SQIVND (reference sequence). General study results and limits: Most donors were white British and more were female, and clonal diversity was possibly underestimated.

The genes are TRBV19 and TRBJ2-2, with 9 bases aligning to TRBD1. The source is an adult who received the AZD1222 COVID-19 vaccine. Sample: peripheral blood, taken 28 days after the second AZD1222 dose. Here the CDR3 reads CASRITGGAGVGELFF. The CDR3 DNA sequence: TGTGCCAGTAGAATTACAGGGGGCGCTGGGGTCGGGGAGCTGTTTTTT.